The next 16 T cell receptor beta chains were all read from a single sample in a study of CD8 T cells in Susac syndrome. It was with random hexamers that 0.5 to 1 ug RNA was reverse transcribed. MiXCR, applied by TCRdb to the immunoSEQ multiplex PCR reads, yields one record per CDR3 protein. The profile shows almost 450,000 distinct CDR3 sequences, around 85% of them singletons. Material: CD8+ T cells from PBMCs. These receptors all stem from a human donor with multiple sclerosis.

This chain connects TRBV6-1 to TRBJ2-5; TRBD2 matches 12 bases. J gave up 4 bases and V 5 bases, and 8 bases lay outside the gene matches. The germline V gene has CDR1 MNHNS and CDR2 SASEGT. The CDR3 extends over 16 amino acids. CDR3: CASSTGLAGLGETQYF. The CDR3 coding sequence is TGTGCCAGCAGTACCGGACTAGCGGGGTTGGGAGAGACCCAGTACTTC.

This rearrangement joins TRBV3-1 to TRBJ2-7; tentatively, D is TRBD1 or TRBD2 (6 bases each). This CDR3 contains 15 residues. Germline CDR1 is LGHDT and CDR2 is YNNKEL (reference sequence). Trimming took off 4 bases at V and 0 bases at J, with 13 bases between the two ends. The CDR3 DNA sequence: TGTGCCAGCAGCCTCGGGGGCCCATCCTCCTACGAGCAGTACTTC. Its translation: CASSLGGPSSYEQYF.

A few counts support this clonotype. The V and J genes are TRBV5-1 and TRBJ2-7; 11 bases agree with TRBD2. This CDR3 is 17 amino acids long. Germline CDR1 is SGHRS and CDR2 is YFSETQ. V shed 4 bases, J shed 0 bases, and the junction held 9 bases outside the gene matches. The CDR3 bases are TGCGCCAGCAGCCCCGACTTGCTAGCGGGAGGCTCCTACGAGCAGTACTTC. Residues: CASSPDLLAGGSYEQYF.

A few counts support this clonotype. The chain has TRBV7-6 and TRBJ2-1; 7 nucleotides align to TRBD1. Trimming at V came to 4 bases and at J to 2 bases, leaving 5 bases not matched to a gene. The CDR3 contains 15 residues. Germline CDR1 reads SGHVS; CDR2 reads FNYEAQ. This CDR3 is CASSSNRGPYNEQFF. CDR3 sequence (DNA): TGTGCCAGCAGCTCGAATAGGGGGCCCTACAATGAGCAGTTCTTC.

About this clonotype itself: One junction end disagrees with the germline gene, perhaps due to a read error. This sequence joins TRBV12-3 or TRBV12-4 and TRBJ1-1; D gene ambiguous. The CDR3 totals 15 residues. The CDR3 region has the DNA TGTGCCGGCAGTTTAAGTCGACATAAGAACACTGAAGCTTTCTTT. Translated: CAGSLSRHKNTEAFF.

The rearrangement uses TRBV9 and TRBJ2-3, with 10 bases identical to TRBD2. With V trimmed by 4 bases and J by 2 bases, 7 bases remained unmatched. Germline CDR1 and CDR2: SGDLS and YYNGEE. The CDR3 is 16 amino acids. The CDR3 DNA is TGTGCCAGCAGCACCCGACTAGCGGGTATCACAGATACGCAGTATTTT. Residues: CASSTRLAGITDTQYF.

V usage is TRBV20-1 and J usage is TRBJ1-2; tentative D call: TRBD1 (5 bases). The CDR3 totals 16 residues. CDR1 DFQATT and CDR2 SNEGSKA come from the germline V gene (reference sequence). V was cut by 1 base and J by 1 base, with 16 bases left in between. CDR3 nucleotides: TGCAGTGCTAGAGGTCGGGGGGAGGAGTTTAACTATGGCTACACCTTC. This codes for CSARGRGEEFNYGYTF.

The rearrangement links TRBV12-3 or TRBV12-4 to TRBJ2-7, with TRBD2 as a possible D gene (6 bases). The V gene lost 4 bases and the J gene lost 6 bases, with 16 bases spanning the gap. The length of the CDR3 is 14 residues. In DNA, the CDR3 is TGTGCCAGCAGTTGGGGGGACGGGAACGGCGAGCAGTACTTC. This translates into CASSWGDGNGEQYF.

Here the CDR3 reads CASSLISGDTEAFF. DNA for the CDR3: TGTGCCAGCAGTTTAATATCAGGGGACACTGAAGCTTTCTTT. This rearrangement joins TRBV27 to TRBJ1-1; a possible D gene is TRBD1 (6 bases). V was cut by 2 bases and J by 3 bases, with 10 bases left in between. Germline V gives CDR1 MNHEY, CDR2 SMNVEV (reference sequence). This CDR3 region has 14 residues.

The gene calls are TRBV19 and TRBJ1-1; the D is unclear. This CDR3 contains 14 residues. With 3 bases removed from V and 4 bases from J, the gap between germline ends came to 12 bases. The germline V gene has CDR1 LNHDA and CDR2 SQIVND (reference sequence). The CDR3 reads CASSISPWTTEAFF. The CDR3 bases are TGTGCCAGTAGTATCTCGCCCTGGACCACTGAAGCTTTCTTT.

This chain uses TRBV24-1 with TRBJ2-2; unclear D gene. Germline V CDR1 and CDR2: KGHDR, SFDVKD. V lost 7 bases and J 5 bases, leaving 7 bases between the germline ends. The CDR3 loop spans 12 amino acids. CDR3 sequence reads: CATRGGTGELFF. The CDR3 DNA follows: TGTGCCACCAGGGGTGGGACCGGGGAGCTGTTTTTT.

This clonotype was picked up one time. The V and J genes are TRBV4-1 and TRBJ2-3; the match to TRBD1 covers 8 bases. The CDR3 totals 15 residues. Germline V gene lookup returns CDR1 MGHRA and CDR2 YSYEKL. The trim removed 0 bases at V and 4 bases at J, leaving 3 bases unmatched. DNA for the CDR3: TGCGCCAGCAGCCAAGAAGGGACAGGCGCAGATACGCAGTATTTT. Amino acids: CASSQEGTGADTQYF.

J is TRBJ2-4 and V is TRBV24-1; D is unclear. Germline CDR1 and CDR2: KGHDR and SFDVKD. CDR3 length: 14 residues. V lost 5 bases, J lost 6 bases, and 13 bases lay in between. CDR3 protein: CATSGSGSPNIQYF. CDR3 DNA: TGTGCCACCAGTGGTTCGGGCAGTCCAAACATTCAGTACTTC.

This sequence joins TRBV28 and TRBJ2-7; D perhaps matches TRBD1 (6 bases). V lost 5 bases and J lost 2, with 13 bases in between. Germline CDR1 MDHEN, CDR2 SYDVKM. This CDR3 has 14 residues. CDR3 sequence reads: CASSNRDNTYEQYF. CDR3 nucleotide sequence: TGTGCCAGCAGTAACCGGGACAACACCTACGAGCAGTACTTC. Combining the CDR3 with reference TRBV28 and TRBJ2-7 gives the whole variable domain DVKVTQSSRYLVKRTGEKVFLECVQDMDHENMFWYRQDPGLGLRLIYFSYDVKMKEKGDIPEGYSVSREKKERFSLILESASTNQTSMYLCASSNRDNTYEQYFGPGTRLTVT.

The chain employs TRBV20-1 and TRBJ2-2; D is possibly TRBD2 (5 bases). V lost 3 bases to trimming and J lost 6 bases, with 8 bases between them. Looked up from germline, CDR1 is DFQATT and CDR2 is SNEGSKA (reference sequence). The CDR3 covers 12 residues. The CDR3, as DNA: TGCAGTGCTAGTGAGAGGGCCGGGGAGCTGTTTTTT. The encoded protein is CSASERAGELFF.

The chain has TRBV5-6 and TRBJ2-3; 7 positions agree with TRBD1. Trimming at V came to 2 bases and at J to 5 bases, leaving 5 bases not matched to a gene. CDR1 and CDR2 from the germline V gene are SGHDT and YYEEEE. The CDR3 has 14 residues. The CDR3 loop is CASSFRQGQDTQYF. CDR3 coding DNA: TGTGCCAGCAGCTTCAGACAGGGTCAAGATACGCAGTATTTT. The whole variable domain, remainder taken from reference TRBV5-6 and TRBJ2-3, is DAGVTQSPTHLIKTRGQQVTLRCSPKSGHDTVSWYQQALGQGPQFIFQYYEEEERQRGNFPDRFSGHQFPNYSSELNVNALLLGDSALYLCASSFRQGQDTQYFGPGTRLTVL.